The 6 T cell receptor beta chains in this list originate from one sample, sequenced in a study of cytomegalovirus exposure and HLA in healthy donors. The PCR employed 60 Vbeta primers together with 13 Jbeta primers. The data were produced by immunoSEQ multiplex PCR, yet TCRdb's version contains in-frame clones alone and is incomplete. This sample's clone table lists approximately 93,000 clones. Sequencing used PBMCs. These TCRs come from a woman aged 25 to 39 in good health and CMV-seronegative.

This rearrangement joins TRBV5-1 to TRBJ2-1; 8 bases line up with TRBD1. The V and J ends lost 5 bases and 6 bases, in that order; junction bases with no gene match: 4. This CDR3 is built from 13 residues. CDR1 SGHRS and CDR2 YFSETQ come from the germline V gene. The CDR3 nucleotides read TGCGCCAGCAGTCATGACAGGGGCAATGAGCAGTTCTTC. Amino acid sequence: CASSHDRGNEQFF. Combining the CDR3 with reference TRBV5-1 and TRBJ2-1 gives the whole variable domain KAGVTQTPRYLIKTRGQQVTLSCSPISGHRSVSWYQQTPGQGLQFLFEYFSETQRNKGNFPGRFSGRQFSNSRSEMNVSTLELGDSALYLCASSHDRGNEQFFGPGTRLTVL.

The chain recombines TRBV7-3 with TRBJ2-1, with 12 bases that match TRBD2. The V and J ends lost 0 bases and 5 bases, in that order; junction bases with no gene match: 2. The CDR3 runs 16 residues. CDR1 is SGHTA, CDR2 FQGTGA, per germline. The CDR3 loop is CASSLTPSGGDNEQFF. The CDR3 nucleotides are TGTGCCAGCAGCTTAACCCCTAGCGGGGGGGACAATGAGCAGTTCTTC. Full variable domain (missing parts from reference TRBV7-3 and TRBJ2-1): GAGVSQTPSNKVTEKGKYVELRCDPISGHTALYWYRQSLGQGPEFLIYFQGTGAADDSGLPNDRFFAVRPEGSVSTLKIQRTERGDSAVYLCASSLTPSGGDNEQFFGPGTRLTVL.

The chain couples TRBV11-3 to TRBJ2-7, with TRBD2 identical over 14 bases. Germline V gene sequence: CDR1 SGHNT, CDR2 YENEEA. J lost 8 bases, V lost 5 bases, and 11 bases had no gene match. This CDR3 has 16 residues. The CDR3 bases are TGTGCCAGCAGCCCGGGGACTAGCGGGAGTTCAAGGAAGCAGTACTTC. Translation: CASSPGTSGSSRKQYF. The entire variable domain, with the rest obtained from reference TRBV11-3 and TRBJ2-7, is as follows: EAGVVQSPRYKIIEKKQPVAFWCNPISGHNTLYWYLQNLGQGPELLIRYENEEAVDDSQLPKDRFSAERLKGVDSTLKIQPAELGDSAVYLCASSPGTSGSSRKQYFGPGTRLTVT.

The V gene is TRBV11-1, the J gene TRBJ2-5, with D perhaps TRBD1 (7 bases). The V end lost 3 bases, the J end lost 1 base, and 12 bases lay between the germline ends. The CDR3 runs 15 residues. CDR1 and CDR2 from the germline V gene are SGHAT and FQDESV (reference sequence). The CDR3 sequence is CASSLGGQIQETQYF. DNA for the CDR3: TGTGCCAGCAGCTTGGGGGGACAGATCCAAGAGACCCAGTACTTC.

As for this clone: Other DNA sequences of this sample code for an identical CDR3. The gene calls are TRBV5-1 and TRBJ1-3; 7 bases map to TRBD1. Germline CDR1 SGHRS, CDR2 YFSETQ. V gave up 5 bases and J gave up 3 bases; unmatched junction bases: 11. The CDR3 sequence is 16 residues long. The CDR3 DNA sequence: TGCGCCAGCAGGCTGGGACAGTCGTTTGTTGGAAACACCATATATTTT. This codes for CASRLGQSFVGNTIYF.

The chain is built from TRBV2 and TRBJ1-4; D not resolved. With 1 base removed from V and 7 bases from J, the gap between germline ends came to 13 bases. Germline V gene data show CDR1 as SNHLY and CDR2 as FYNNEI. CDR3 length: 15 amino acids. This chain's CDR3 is CASSEDRGWSEKLFF. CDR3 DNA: TGTGCCAGCAGTGAAGATCGCGGGTGGAGTGAAAAACTGTTTTTT.